This paragraph covers one T cell receptor (beta chain) sequence. This clonotype was found a few times. The antigen it binds to is not known. There are no base qualities to consult, and no much larger clone falls within one base. The method behind the library was PCR. The sequencer listed for this sample is Illumina HiSeq 2500. To reduce PCR and sequencing biases, unique molecular identifiers were built into the TCR beta cDNA libraries. Roughly 500,000 cDNA molecules were obtained for every 1 to 10 million input T cells, so each molecule roughly corresponded to one T cell. The same protocol used for the earlier healthy control dataset was applied to prepare and sequence the patient libraries. Samples belonging to the same batch were prepared together, multiplexed and sequenced on a shared HiSeq lane. From the authors' description of their analysis: MIGEC handled the raw barcoded reads, throwing out single-read molecular identifier groups before consensus assembly and CDR3 extraction. Clonotype tables were post-analysed with VDJtools, normalizing diversity by down-sampling all datasets to the smallest sample size. To correct batch-related cross-sample contamination, repertoire overlap clustering matched CDR3 amino acid sequences but not nucleotide sequences. The public sequencing data were trimmed at Q25 with fastp and processed into clonotypes with MiXCR by TCRdb, which kept only in-frame beta chains. Rows with a matching CDR3 protein are joined into one entry that keeps the most common DNA and genes. The V and J calls were not made by the authors but by TCRdb's processing. The sample table records approximately 770,000 distinct CDR3 sequences; 46% of these occur just once. The ten largest account for roughly 5% of the sample.

To demonstrate the VDJtools post-analysis software, TCR beta repertoires were profiled from the peripheral blood of 13 young patients with multiple sclerosis. The patients with multiple sclerosis were children and adolescents between roughly 6 and 17 years of age. Reading from cysteine to phenylalanine, the CDR3 counts 13 amino acids. Just the 39-base CDR3 DNA is kept, in frame starting at base 1. Looking up the germline V gene yields CDR1 ENHRY and CDR2 SYGVKD. Trimming removed 4 bases from V and 8 bases from J; the gene matches leave 5 bases unexplained. This record comes from a study of post-analysis software for immune sequencing data (dated by TCRdb to 2014 to 2015). Regarding the complete study: Relapsing-remitting, secondary progressive and progressive-relapsing multiple sclerosis were recorded as disease courses, and subtype annotation was lacking for some patients. A subset of samples was prepared in parallel using single-end sample barcoding, then pooled and co-amplified after Illumina adapter ligation. The multiple sclerosis patient repertoires were compared with around ten previously published healthy control repertoires from donors aged about 6 to 26 years.

Findings and caveats that apply to the study as a whole: The multiple sclerosis patient group was slightly younger than the control group. When samples were clustered directly using the F measure, samples prepared in the same batch co-clustered strongly, which prompted a batch-effect correction. Significantly lower normalized Chao1 diversity was found in multiple sclerosis patients than in controls, suggesting substantial peripheral T-cell clonal expansion. Significantly higher frequencies in patients than in controls were found for about five TRBV segments, including TRBV5-6, TRBV5-1 and TRBV20-1.

Sequencing was carried out using blood. The rearranged chain carries TRBV10-3 and TRBJ2-1; 7 bases in between match TRBD2. This clonotype was sampled from a girl aged 5-17 years with multiple sclerosis. DNA sequence: TGTGCCATCAGTGGGGCAGGGAGGGATGAGCAGTTCTTC. Its translation is CAISGAGRDEQFF.